These 31 T cell receptor beta chains share one sample of origin, sequenced in a study of CD8 T cells in ankylosing spondylitis. TCRdb reprocessed the 5' RACE reads via MiXCR and lists one record per CDR3 protein. The sample records 250,000 to 400,000 distinct CDR3 sequences, around 10% being singletons. Material: blood, either unsorted or a sorted T cell fraction (not recorded which). The origin of the receptors is a female donor with ankylosing spondylitis or in good health (not recorded which).

This clonotype was observed a few times. The chain carries TRBV5-1 and TRBJ2-1, with D hard to call. The germline gives CDR1 SGHRS, CDR2 YFSETQ. CDR3 length equals 14 residues. V lost 0 bases and J 5 bases, leaving 9 bases between the germline ends. This chain's CDR3 is CASSLDTLNNEQFF. The DNA of the CDR3 is TGCGCCAGCAGCTTGGACACCCTGAACAATGAGCAGTTCTTC.

This clonotype was seen more than once but under ten times. The V call is TRBV7-9, the J call TRBJ2-1, with TRBD2 matching over 14 bases. Trimming cost V 5 bases and J 5 bases; bases outside gene matches: 5. CDR1 and CDR2 from the germline V gene are SEHNR and FQNEAQ (reference sequence). The CDR3 is 16 amino acids. CDR3 DNA: TGTGCCAGCAGCAGGACTAGCGGGGGGAAGCACAATGAGCAGTTCTTC. Translating gives CASSRTSGGKHNEQFF. The full variable domain, rest sourced from reference TRBV7-9 and TRBJ2-1, is DTGVSQNPRHKITKRGQNVTFRCDPISEHNRLYWYRQTLGQGPEFLTYFQNEAQLEKSRLLSDRFSAERPKGSFSTLEIQRTEQGDSAMYLCASSRTSGGKHNEQFFGPGTRLTVL.

The chain employs TRBV7-8 and TRBJ1-4, with 8 bases fitting TRBD1. V was pared by 1 base and J by 10 bases, with 5 bases of the junction left unmatched. Germline values: CDR1 SGHVS, CDR2 FQNEAQ. The CDR3 has 14 residues. CDR3 nucleotide sequence: TGTGCCAGCAGCTTAGACGGACAGGGAGGAAAACTGTTTTTT. Residues: CASSLDGQGGKLFF.

This rearrangement joins TRBV12-3 or TRBV12-4 to TRBJ2-2; a weak D match, TRBD2 (6 bases). There are 16 residues in the CDR3. V was trimmed by 6 bases and J by 1 base, leaving 15 bases between them. This CDR3 reads CASRPWPGGNTGELFF. CDR3 nucleotides: TGTGCCAGCAGACCTTGGCCCGGGGGGAACACCGGGGAGCTGTTTTTT.

This clonotype occurred many times. The chain couples TRBV10-1 to TRBJ2-5, with D perhaps TRBD1 or TRBD2 (5 bases each). V gave up 2 bases and J gave up 5 bases, with 12 bases separating them. Germline CDR1 reads WNHNN; CDR2 reads SYGVQD (reference sequence). The CDR3 sequence is 14 residues long. CDR3 nucleotides: TGCGCCAGCAGTGAGCTGGGACGAATGGAGACCCAGTACTTC. Its translation is CASSELGRMETQYF.

This clonotype has a count of ten or more. The chain combines TRBV20-1 with TRBJ2-4; 9 bases align to TRBD1. With V trimmed by 1 base and J by 4 bases, 8 bases remained unmatched. In germline, CDR1 is DFQATT, CDR2 SNEGSKA (reference sequence). This CDR3 is built from 16 residues. Here the CDR3 reads CSARVGTGNNKNIQYF. CDR3 nucleotides: TGCAGTGCTAGAGTGGGGACAGGGAATAATAAAAACATTCAGTACTTC.

This clonotype has a handful of counts. The CDR3 protein is CASSAQSGETQYF. In nucleotides, the CDR3 is TGTGCCAGCAGCGCCCAGAGTGGTGAGACCCAGTACTTC. V usage is TRBV12-3 or TRBV12-4 and J usage is TRBJ2-5; D not resolved. V dropped 6 bases and J dropped 5 bases, with 13 bases sitting between them. The CDR3 contains 13 residues.

In this sample, this clonotype turned up many times. V and J are TRBV29-1 and TRBJ2-2; no firm D call. Trimming stripped 3 bases from V and 2 bases from J, with 7 bases between. Looked up from germline, CDR1 is SQVTM and CDR2 is ANQGSEA. The CDR3 spans 13 residues. The CDR3 coding sequence is TGCAGCGTTGACCCCGATAACACCGGGGAGCTGTTTTTT. It specifies CSVDPDNTGELFF.

This clonotype was counted ten times or more. This chain connects TRBV20-1 to TRBJ2-4; 8 bases match TRBD2. The CDR3 length is 15 residues. After removal of 3 bases from V and 3 bases from J, the junction contained 7 bases not matched to a gene. The germline gives CDR1 DFQATT, CDR2 SNEGSKA (reference sequence). CDR3 loop: CSASVLAGHKNIQYF. The CDR3 nucleotides read TGCAGTGCTAGCGTTTTAGCGGGACACAAAAACATTCAGTACTTC.

At least ten counts were recorded for this clonotype. CDR3 nucleotide sequence: TGTGCCAGCAGTCCCACCCCAATCATGACAGGGGACTATGGCTACACCTTC. The encoded protein is CASSPTPIMTGDYGYTF. The chain carries TRBV12-3 or TRBV12-4 and TRBJ1-2; TRBD1 agrees at 8 bases. Trimming took 5 bases from V and 3 from J; bases not matched to a gene: 14. CDR3 size: 17 residues.

The genes are TRBV5-6 and TRBJ2-1; TRBD2 might be the D (5 bases). Trimming took off 2 bases at V and 5 bases at J, with 8 bases between the two ends. Germline CDR1 reads SGHDT; CDR2 reads YYEEEE. This CDR3 is 13 amino acids long. Written as DNA, the CDR3 is TGTGCCAGCAGCTTACCCGGGGACAATGAGCAGTTCTTC. It yields the protein CASSLPGDNEQFF.

This clonotype appeared many times. The rearrangement links TRBV5-5 to TRBJ2-2, with D hard to call. Deletions cut 9 bases from V and 5 bases from J, with 11 bases between. The CDR3 covers 12 residues. Germline-derived CDR1 and CDR2 are SGHKS and YYEKEE (reference sequence). The CDR3 nucleotides read TGTGCCACCACTTCTTGGACCGGGGAGCTGTTTTTT. Amino acids: CATTSWTGELFF.

This clonotype appeared a few times. This rearrangement joins TRBV29-1 to TRBJ2-5; the D gene is possibly TRBD1 (5 bases). CDR3 length: 13 amino acids. Trimming removed 2 bases at V and 4 bases at J, with 11 bases between. CDR1 and CDR2 (germline): SQVTM, ANQGSEA. CDR3 in amino acids: CSVEKGIGETQYF. In nucleotides, the CDR3 is TGCAGCGTTGAAAAGGGGATCGGAGAGACCCAGTACTTC.

This clonotype has just a few counts. The CDR3 region is CASSLRTGSTQYF. The CDR3 coding sequence is TGTGCCAGCAGTTTAAGGACAGGGAGTACGCAGTATTTT. This chain joins TRBV27 and TRBJ2-3, with TRBD1 matching 8 bases. V trimming: 2 bases; J trimming: 8 bases; junction bases outside the gene matches: 3. In germline, CDR1 is MNHEY, CDR2 SMNVEV (reference sequence). This CDR3 is built from 13 residues.

The J gene is TRBJ2-5, the V gene TRBV25-1, with D possibly being TRBD2 (5 bases). Germline loops: CDR1 MGHDK, CDR2 SYGVNS. The V gene lost 3 bases and the J gene lost 4 bases, with 15 bases spanning the gap. The CDR3 extends over 15 amino acids. CDR3 sequence (DNA): TGTGCCAGCAGTGATCGAGTGCGAGGGCCAGAGACCCAGTACTTC. Protein sequence: CASSDRVRGPETQYF. The variable domain in full, with the rest retrieved from reference TRBV25-1 and TRBJ2-5, is EADIYQTPRYLVIGTGKKITLECSQTMGHDKMYWYQQDPGMELHLIHYSYGVNSTEKGDLSSESTVSRIRTEHFPLTLESARPSHTSQYLCASSDRVRGPETQYFGPGTRLLVL.

The chain has TRBV12-3 or TRBV12-4 and TRBJ2-7; TRBD1 matches at 9 bases. V lost 4 bases and J lost 0; bases outside the gene matches: 4. This CDR3 spans 15 amino acids. CDR3 residues: CASSSGTGFSYEQYF. The CDR3 region has the DNA TGTGCCAGCAGTTCCGGGACAGGGTTCTCCTACGAGCAGTACTTC.

This clonotype turned up a few times. V is TRBV20-1 and J is TRBJ1-2, with D possibly TRBD1 on 5 matching bases. The CDR3 length is 13 residues. V lost 1 base and J 6 bases, leaving 12 bases between the germline ends. Per the germline V gene, CDR1 is DFQATT and CDR2 is SNEGSKA (reference sequence). This CDR3 reads CSARVGGMDGYTF. Here the CDR3 DNA reads TGCAGTGCTAGAGTCGGGGGTATGGATGGCTACACCTTC.

DNA of the CDR3: TGTGCCAGAATCCCGGGAGGGAAGAATCAGCCCCAGCATTTT. Encoded protein: CARIPGGKNQPQHF. The rearrangement joins TRBV2 to TRBJ1-5, with unresolved D. This CDR3 spans 14 amino acids. From germline, CDR1 is SNHLY and CDR2 FYNNEI. Between the trimmed V and J ends, which lost 9 bases and 4 bases, there was a span of 16 bases. Drawing the rest from reference TRBV2 and TRBJ1-5, the complete variable domain is EPEVTQTPSHQVTQMGQEVILRCVPISNHLYFYWYRQILGQKVEFLVSFYNNEISEKSEIFDDQFSVERPDGSNFTLKIRSTKLEDSAMYFCARIPGGKNQPQHFGDGTRLSIL.

Ten or more counts support this clonotype. This rearrangement joins TRBV12-3 or TRBV12-4 to TRBJ2-7; D is undetermined. V was clipped by 5 bases and J by 1 base, with 9 bases between them. The CDR3 is 13 residues long. In DNA, the CDR3 is TGTGCCAGCAGTCCCGCCCAGTCCTACGAGCAGTACTTC. It translates to CASSPAQSYEQYF.

This clonotype came up a few times. This chain joins TRBV10-2 and TRBJ2-4; 8 bases agree with TRBD1. Trimming removed 4 bases from V and 2 bases from J; junction bases left unmatched: 13. The CDR3 totals 18 residues. The V gene's germline CDR1 is WSHSY and CDR2 SAAADI. The CDR3 bases are TGCGCCAGCAGTGTCTCCGGACAGGGCCTAGGGTCCAAAAACATTCAGTACTTC. This gives the protein CASSVSGQGLGSKNIQYF.

This clonotype came up many times. CDR3 protein: CASSLWPAGGLAGELFF. CDR3 DNA sequence: TGCGCCAGCAGCTTGTGGCCCGCGGGGGGGCTTGCCGGGGAGCTGTTTTTT. The rearrangement links TRBV5-1 to TRBJ2-2; 9 positions agree with TRBD2. V lost 1 base, J lost 6 bases, and 10 bases stayed unmatched. In germline, CDR1 is SGHRS, CDR2 YFSETQ. The CDR3 loop spans 17 amino acids.

Many counts were recorded for this clonotype. This chain joins TRBV5-1 and TRBJ1-6; the D gene is possibly TRBD1 (6 bases). Trimming stripped 4 bases from V and 7 bases from J, with 9 bases between. Germline CDR1 reads SGHRS; CDR2 reads YFSETQ. This CDR3 comprises 13 residues. The DNA for the CDR3 is TGCGCCAGCAGCCAAGGACAGAATTCACCCCTCCACTTT. Amino acids: CASSQGQNSPLHF.

This clonotype was counted ten times or more. CDR3 nucleotides: TGTGCCAGCAGCACTACAGGGGGACCGGCTCCTGAAGCTTTCTTT. This sequence encodes CASSTTGGPAPEAFF. This sequence joins TRBV13 and TRBJ1-1; 8 bases are a match to TRBD1. Trimming cost V 5 bases and J 6 bases; bases outside gene matches: 11. The length of the CDR3 is 15 residues. CDR1 is PRHDT and CDR2 is FYEKMQ in the germline V gene (reference sequence).

This clonotype has a count of ten or more. V usage is TRBV9 and J usage is TRBJ2-1; D is uncertain. The germline gives CDR1 SGDLS, CDR2 YYNGEE. The V end was cut by 3 bases, the J end by 2 bases, with 15 bases between. The CDR3 has 16 residues. The DNA for the CDR3 is TGTGCCAGCAGCGCCCGTGGTAGCCATACCTACAATGAGCAGTTCTTC. Its translation is CASSARGSHTYNEQFF.

Ten or more counts support this clonotype. The gene calls are TRBV5-1 and TRBJ2-3; D is tentatively TRBD1 or TRBD2 (5 bases each). This CDR3 spans 15 amino acids. CDR1 and CDR2 (germline): SGHRS, YFSETQ. The ends were cut back, 0 bases at V and 2 bases at J, with 10 bases in the middle. CDR3 nucleotide sequence: TGCGCCAGCAGCTTGGCGACAGACTACACAGATACGCAGTATTTT. This gives the protein CASSLATDYTDTQYF.

This clonotype was detected many times. The chain combines TRBV20-1 with TRBJ1-5, with D possibly TRBD1 on 5 matching bases. Germline CDR1 DFQATT, CDR2 SNEGSKA (reference sequence). This CDR3 has 14 amino acids. Trimming took off 3 bases at V and 5 bases at J, with 14 bases between the two ends. CDR3 loop: CSASGSGNYQPQHF. The CDR3, as DNA: TGCAGTGCTAGTGGTTCAGGGAACTATCAGCCCCAGCATTTT.

This clonotype showed up many times. The gene calls are TRBV10-3 and TRBJ1-1; 7 bases are shared with TRBD1. The CDR3 totals 15 residues. Per germline, CDR1 ENHRY and CDR2 SYGVKD. V trimming: 3 bases; J trimming: 5 bases; junction bases outside the gene matches: 9. For the CDR3, the DNA is TGTGCCATCAGTGAAACAGGGGAAAGGGGGACTGAAGCTTTCTTT. This gives the protein CAISETGERGTEAFF.

This clonotype was counted between two and nine times. The V gene is TRBV4-1, the J gene TRBJ2-2; tentative D call: TRBD2 (6 bases). Trimming took off 0 bases at V and 8 bases at J, with 19 bases between the two ends. Germline CDR1 and CDR2: MGHRA and YSYEKL. The CDR3 consists of 17 residues. DNA for the CDR3: TGCGCCAGCAGCCAAGACCGGGGGAACCGGAGGACGGGGGAGCTGTTTTTT. Protein: CASSQDRGNRRTGELFF.

This clonotype was seen only a few times. This chain links TRBV3-1 with TRBJ2-1, with D uncertain. CDR1 is LGHDT, CDR2 YNNKEL, per germline (reference sequence). The CDR3 is 13 amino acids. Trimming removed 0 bases from V and 12 bases from J, with 12 bases in between. The DNA for the CDR3 is TGTGCCAGCAGCCAAGATCGGGCCGGGTCGCAGTTCTTC. This translates into CASSQDRAGSQFF.

The chain uses TRBV7-2 and TRBJ2-3; tentative D call: TRBD2 (6 bases). V was cut by 5 bases and J by 0 bases, with 18 bases left in between. Germline values: CDR1 SGHTA, CDR2 FQGNSA. The CDR3 length is 17 residues. The CDR3 loop is CASSPPPRRASTDTQYF. CDR3 bases: TGTGCCAGCAGCCCCCCCCCGAGGAGGGCTAGCACAGATACGCAGTATTTT.

The V call is TRBV5-5, the J call TRBJ1-6; no reliable D call. Trimming pared 0 bases from V and 7 bases from J, leaving 11 bases between. The length of the CDR3 is 15 residues. Germline CDR1 and CDR2: SGHKS and YYEKEE (reference sequence). The CDR3: CASSLDFGRNSPLHF. CDR3 coding DNA: TGTGCCAGCAGCTTGGATTTCGGCAGGAATTCACCCCTCCACTTT.